The table lists the clone carrying this T cell receptor beta chain with many counts. RNA transcripts served as template for amplifying TCR beta CDR3 sequences. HTBI-primed RT-PCR formed the first round, and a multiplex PCR formed the second. In TCRdb, the multiplex PCR reads were re-called with MiXCR into one record per CDR3 protein. Among a few hundred thousand distinct CDR3 sequences listed, 15% to 19% were seen once. This CDR3 is 13 amino acids long. Germline values: CDR1 LNHDA, CDR2 SQIVND (reference sequence). The V and J ends lost 3 bases and 5 bases respectively, with 10 bases between them. Stable hyperthyroidism was defined by absence of ophthalmopathy within 18 months of follow-up. This sample was included in a study of Graves' ophthalmopathy and Graves' hyperthyroidism.

The TCR comes from a woman aged 18-29 years with stable Graves' hyperthyroidism. The chain uses TRBV19 and TRBJ1-1, with D hard to call. The sequenced material came from peripheral blood. Written as DNA, the CDR3 is TGTGCCAGTAGTATGGTTCGCGATACTGAAGCTTTCTTT. It specifies CASSMVRDTEAFF.